This entry lists 7 T cell receptor beta chains sequenced from one sample in a study of blood T cell repertoires in COVID-19. Clones were read by immunoSEQ multiplex PCR, and TCRdb kept only the in-frame ones, dropping some. The sample includes nearly 85,000 clones, more than 70% of them seen just once. The sequenced sample consisted of peripheral blood. The receptors were gathered from a woman aged 55-75 years with acute or convalescent COVID-19.

This clone was seen once. The CDR3 nucleotides are TGCGCCAGCAGCCAGGACAGCAGCGCGAACACTGAAGCTTTCTTT. Encoded protein: CASSQDSSANTEAFF. V gene TRBV23-1 combines with J gene TRBJ1-1, with D maybe TRBD1 (6 bases). TRBV23-1 is assigned to the ORF class and has an uncertain function. This CDR3 region has 15 residues. V lost 6 bases and J lost 1, with 15 bases in between.

The V gene is TRBV7-3, the J gene TRBJ2-1, with a weak D call TRBD1 (6 bases). The CDR3 is 13 residues long. Germline assignment: CDR1 SGHTA and CDR2 FQGTGA. V was pared by 4 bases and J by 7 bases, with 11 bases between. The CDR3 loop is CASSSPDRNEQFF. CDR3 sequence (DNA): TGTGCCAGCAGCTCACCGGACAGAAATGAGCAGTTCTTC.

This chain links TRBV11-3 with TRBJ1-2; TRBD1 might be the D (5 bases). Trimming left V 4 bases short and J 6 bases short, with 12 bases between. Germline CDR1 reads SGHNT; CDR2 reads YENEEA. The CDR3 totals 13 residues. CDR3 loop: CASSSRWGDGYTF. The CDR3 nucleotides are TGTGCCAGCAGCTCCCGTTGGGGGGATGGCTACACCTTC.

The V call is TRBV12-3 or TRBV12-4, the J call TRBJ2-7; 8 nucleotides match TRBD1. The V segment lost 6 bases and the J segment 1 base; nucleotides outside the gene matches: 2. This CDR3 contains 13 residues. This chain's CDR3 is CASRGTGSYEQYF. DNA of the CDR3: TGTGCCAGCAGGGGGACAGGATCCTACGAGCAGTACTTC.

The rearrangement links TRBV13 to TRBJ2-7; D unresolved. Germline CDR1 is PRHDT and CDR2 is FYEKMQ (reference sequence). Trimming removed 1 base at V and 0 bases at J, with 7 bases between. This CDR3 comprises 14 residues. In DNA, the CDR3 is TGTGCCAGCAGCTTAGTTGCAGGCTCCTACGAGCAGTACTTC. It encodes CASSLVAGSYEQYF. The variable domain in full, completed from reference TRBV13 and TRBJ2-7, reads AAGVIQSPRHLIKEKRETATLKCYPIPRHDTVYWYQQGPGQDPQFLISFYEKMQSDKGSIPDRFSAQQFSDYHSELNMSSLELGDSALYFCASSLVAGSYEQYFGPGTRLTVT.

For the CDR3, the DNA is TGTGCCAGCAGCGTAGGAGATTACACTGAAGCTTTCTTT. It codes for CASSVGDYTEAFF. The gene calls are TRBV9 and TRBJ1-1, with D uncertain. The CDR3 is 13 amino acids. CDR1 is SGDLS, CDR2 YYNGEE, per germline. The germline V and J ends were trimmed by 0 bases and 3 bases, with 6 bases remaining between them.

The rearrangement uses TRBV3-1 (or the pseudogene TRBV3-2) and TRBJ2-7; D may be TRBD1 (5 bases). Germline lookup yields CDR1 LGHDT and CDR2 YNNKEL (reference sequence). The length of the CDR3 is 14 residues. Trimming cost V 1 base and J 6 bases, with 13 bases left between them. In nucleotides, the CDR3 is TGTGCCAGCAGCCAAGGCCAGGGTCTCTCCGAGCAGTACTTC. Translation gives CASSQGQGLSEQYF.